The rows below give T cell receptor beta chains drawn from one sample of a study of T cells in localized non-small cell lung cancer. The table came from immunoSEQ multiplex PCR; TCRdb's copy has only in-frame clones and leaves some out. The table records around 26,000 clones, 88% of them present only once. Sample: peripheral blood mononuclear cells, taken before any cancer treatment. These receptors originate from a woman aged 35-75 years with stage III lung adenocarcinoma. Each CDR3 is given with its conserved first and last residue. Fields, in order: V gene, D gene, J gene, clone size, CDR3 protein, CDR3 DNA. D genes are given only for firm matches. Size tells how often a clone was seen (once, few, many) or the class of an expanded clone, and some rows leave it out.

TRBV11-3	.	TRBJ1-3	.	CASSSDSGNTIYF	TGTGCCAGCAGCTCCGACTCAGGAAACACCATATATTTT
TRBV9	TRBD1	TRBJ1-1	.	CASSVGTGGTEAFF	TGTGCCAGCAGCGTCGGGACAGGGGGGACTGAAGCTTTCTTT
TRBV29-1	TRBD1	TRBJ1-5	.	CSTWGDRDSGPYLNQPQHF	TGCAGCACTTGGGGGGACCGGGACAGCGGACCTTACCTAAATCAGCCCCAGCATTTT
TRBV20-1	TRBD2	TRBJ2-5	.	CSARERETQYF	TGCAGTGCGCGGGAGAGGGAGACCCAGTACTTC
TRBV19	.	TRBJ2-7	.	CASSIGKSSYEQYF	TGTGCCAGTAGTATAGGGAAGAGCTCCTACGAGCAGTACTTC
TRBV7-9	.	TRBJ2-7	.	CASSLAGAYEQYF	TGTGCCAGCAGCTTAGCGGGGGCCTACGAGCAGTACTTC
TRBV6-4	.	TRBJ2-1	few	CASREEPAGYNEQFF	TGTGCCAGCCGAGAAGAACCGGCCGGCTACAATGAGCAGTTCTTC
TRBV6-1	.	TRBJ1-2	.	CASEPGRARTYGYTF	TGTGCCTCTGAACCGGGGCGCGCGAGAACCTATGGCTACACCTTC
TRBV5-4	.	TRBJ1-6	.	CASSLWGADSPLHF	TGTGCCAGCAGCTTGTGGGGCGCTGATTCACCCCTCCACTTT
TRBV29-1	.	TRBJ2-7	once	CSVAPSGFNYEQYF	TGCAGCGTTGCCCCGAGCGGGTTCAACTACGAGCAGTACTTC
TRBV10-1	.	TRBJ2-3	.	CASSESPLFADTQYF	TGCGCCAGCAGTGAGTCACCCTTATTTGCAGATACGCAGTATTTT
TRBV7-8	.	TRBJ2-6	once	CASSPGIPQSRANVLTF	TGTGCCAGCAGCCCGGGGATCCCACAAAGTCGGGCCAACGTCCTGACTTTC
TRBV11-2	TRBD2	TRBJ2-3	.	CASSPGGSRTDTQYF	TGTGCCAGCAGCCCCGGGGGGAGTCGCACAGATACGCAGTATTTT
TRBV2	TRBD1	TRBJ1-1	.	CARSAGGTEAFF	TGTGCCAGAAGTGCAGGGGGCACTGAAGCTTTCTTT
TRBV19	.	TRBJ2-1	once	CASSDHNEQFF	TGTGCCAGTAGTGACCACAATGAGCAGTTCTTC
TRBV19	.	TRBJ2-2	.	CASRLGGSGELFF	TGTGCCAGCCGTCTCGGGGGCTCCGGGGAGCTGTTTTTT
TRBV6-1	TRBD1	TRBJ1-5	.	CASEGQSYQPQHF	TGTGCCAGCGAGGGACAGAGTTATCAGCCCCAGCATTTT
TRBV4-1	.	TRBJ2-1	.	CASSRLLGNSGSYNEQFF	TGCGCCAGCAGCCGCCTACTAGGTAACAGTGGCTCCTACAATGAGCAGTTCTTC
TRBV2	TRBD1	TRBJ1-5	.	CASTSRGHQPQHF	TGTGCCAGCACCTCCAGGGGGCATCAGCCCCAGCATTTT
TRBV5-1	TRBD1	TRBJ1-5	.	CASSLAGGESQPQHF	TGCGCCAGCAGCTTGGCAGGGGGCGAGAGTCAGCCCCAGCATTTT
TRBV4-1	.	TRBJ2-7	.	CASSQPQTGAGEQYF	TGCGCCAGCAGCCAACCACAGACGGGGGCGGGCGAGCAGTACTTC
TRBV18	.	TRBJ1-4	.	CASSAGQPTTNEKLFF	TGTGCCAGCTCAGCCGGACAGCCGACAACTAATGAAAAACTGTTTTTT
TRBV4-1	.	TRBJ1-1	.	CASSLRGRTEAFF	TGCGCCAGCAGCCTCAGGGGTCGGACTGAAGCTTTCTTT
TRBV7-9	.	TRBJ1-1	.	CASIPGAANTEAFF	TGTGCCAGCATCCCAGGGGCAGCCAACACTGAAGCTTTCTTT
TRBV18	.	TRBJ2-3	.	CASSPAVRTDTQYF	TGTGCCAGCTCACCGGCGGTGCGCACAGATACGCAGTATTTT
TRBV9	.	TRBJ1-1	.	CASSVGINTEAFF	TGTGCCAGCAGCGTAGGGATTAACACTGAAGCTTTCTTT
TRBV19	TRBD2	TRBJ2-3	.	CASSPGTSGRRSDTQYF	TGTGCCAGTAGCCCCGGGACTAGCGGGAGAAGGTCAGATACGCAGTATTTT
TRBV7-9	TRBD1	TRBJ2-3	once	CASSASGTGTTDTQYF	TGTGCCAGCAGCGCCTCCGGGACAGGGACCACAGATACGCAGTATTTT
TRBV7-2	.	TRBJ1-4	.	CASSLGTGGKLFF	TGTGCCAGCAGCTTGGGGACTGGGGGAAAACTGTTTTTT
TRBV5-1	TRBD2	TRBJ2-7	.	CASSLRSLSGEKGEQYF	TGCGCCAGCAGCTTGAGGTCCCTTAGCGGGGAGAAGGGCGAGCAGTACTTC
TRBV6-1	.	TRBJ2-1	few	CASGTTEQFF	TGTGCCAGTGGGACAACTGAGCAGTTCTTC
TRBV5-4	.	TRBJ2-2	few	CASSRTRGATGELFF	TGTGCCAGCAGCCGGACCCGTGGGGCCACCGGGGAGCTGTTTTTT
TRBV4-3	TRBD1	TRBJ1-1	.	CASSRETGVNTEAFF	TGCGCCAGCAGCCGGGAGACAGGGGTGAACACTGAAGCTTTCTTT
TRBV9	TRBD1	TRBJ1-3	.	CASSVQGGADTIYF	TGTGCCAGCAGCGTACAAGGGGGCGCGGACACCATATATTTT
TRBV5-1	.	TRBJ2-3	.	CASSLATSRTDTQYF	TGCGCCAGCAGCTTAGCGACAAGCCGCACAGATACGCAGTATTTT
TRBV27	TRBD1	TRBJ1-2	.	CASSTRGTAIGYTF	TGTGCCAGCAGCACACGCGGGACAGCAATTGGCTACACCTTC
TRBV27	TRBD2	TRBJ2-1	.	CASSGGSGSLLSSYNEQFF	TGTGCCAGTTCCGGAGGTAGCGGGAGTCTTTTAAGCTCCTACAATGAGCAGTTCTTC
TRBV5-6	.	TRBJ2-3	.	CASSLPPSGRTDTQYF	TGTGCCAGCAGCTTGCCCCCAAGCGGCCGCACAGATACGCAGTATTTT
TRBV5-6	TRBD1	TRBJ1-1	once	CASSPRAGQGAFTEAFF	TGTGCCAGCAGCCCTAGGGCGGGACAGGGGGCGTTCACTGAAGCTTTCTTT
TRBV14	.	TRBJ2-5	.	CASSQEGLVVGEETQYF	TGTGCCAGCAGCCAAGAAGGTCTGGTAGTGGGCGAAGAGACCCAGTACTTC
TRBV19	.	TRBJ1-2	once	CASSPTVTNYGYTF	TGTGCCAGTAGTCCGACAGTTACTAACTATGGCTACACCTTC
TRBV18	.	TRBJ2-5	.	CASSFGQQETQYF	TGTGCCAGCTCATTTGGGCAGCAAGAGACCCAGTACTTC
TRBV9	.	TRBJ1-2	.	CASSVGTEFNYGYTF	TGTGCCAGCAGCGTAGGTACAGAATTTAACTATGGCTACACCTTC
TRBV6-6	.	TRBJ2-5	.	CASTLTYPGQETQYF	TGTGCCAGCACTCTTACCTACCCGGGGCAAGAGACCCAGTACTTC
TRBV5-1	.	TRBJ2-1	.	CASSFSRGEQFF	TGCGCCAGCAGCTTTTCCAGAGGTGAGCAGTTCTTC
TRBV6-1	TRBD2	TRBJ2-3	once	CASSGLAGRDTQYF	TGTGCCAGCAGCGGACTAGCGGGGAGAGATACGCAGTATTTT
TRBV7-2	.	TRBJ2-5	.	CASSLAPSKGQETQYF	TGTGCCAGCAGCCTAGCGCCTAGCAAGGGGCAAGAGACCCAGTACTTC
TRBV7-9	.	TRBJ2-7	.	CASSLDLGRGVYEQYF	TGTGCCAGCAGCTTAGATTTAGGCAGGGGGGTCTACGAGCAGTACTTC